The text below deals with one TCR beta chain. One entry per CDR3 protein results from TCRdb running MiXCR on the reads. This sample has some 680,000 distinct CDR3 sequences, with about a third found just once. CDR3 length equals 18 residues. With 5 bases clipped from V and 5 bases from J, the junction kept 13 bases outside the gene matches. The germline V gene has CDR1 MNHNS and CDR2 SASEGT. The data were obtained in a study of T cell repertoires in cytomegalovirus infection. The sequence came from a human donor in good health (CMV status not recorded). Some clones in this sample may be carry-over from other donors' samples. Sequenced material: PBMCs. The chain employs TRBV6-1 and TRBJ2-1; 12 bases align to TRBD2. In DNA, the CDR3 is TGTGCCAGCAGTTTGCCTAGCGGGAGGGTAAGTGAAAACAATGAGCAGTTCTTC. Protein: CASSLPSGRVSENNEQFF.